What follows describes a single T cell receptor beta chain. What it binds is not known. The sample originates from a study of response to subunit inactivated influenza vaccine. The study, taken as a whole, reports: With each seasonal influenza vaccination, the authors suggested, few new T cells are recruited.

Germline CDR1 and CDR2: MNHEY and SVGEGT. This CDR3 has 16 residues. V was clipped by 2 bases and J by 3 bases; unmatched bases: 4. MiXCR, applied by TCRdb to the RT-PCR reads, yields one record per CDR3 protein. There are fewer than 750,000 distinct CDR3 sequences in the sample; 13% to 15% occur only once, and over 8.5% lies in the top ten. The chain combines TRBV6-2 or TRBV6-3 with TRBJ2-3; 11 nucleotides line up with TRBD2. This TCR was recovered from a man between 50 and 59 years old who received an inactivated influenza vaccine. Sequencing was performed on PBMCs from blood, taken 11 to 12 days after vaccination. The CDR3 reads CASSYPSGGLTDTQYF. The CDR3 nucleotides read TGTGCCAGCAGTTACCCTAGCGGGGGGTTAACAGATACGCAGTATTTT.